Listed below are T cell receptor beta chains from one sample, sequenced in a study of cytomegalovirus exposure and HLA in healthy donors. Sequencing used immunoSEQ multiplex PCR; TCRdb keeps in-frame clones, though not all of them. The table includes roughly 170,000 clones, 75% to 85% detected once. Sequencing input: PBMCs. All receptors derive from a girl aged 2 to 9 in good health and CMV-seropositive. The conserved cysteine and the conserved F or W are not part of the CDR3 here. The listing skips clone size in some rows; elsewhere it reads once, few, many or a size class.

CDR3: ASSFLRVTDTQY
size: NA
J: TRBJ2-3
V: TRBV28

CDR3: ASSVGTGVWYEQF
size: once
J: TRBJ2-1
V: TRBV9

CDR3: ASLPRKENAIY
size: NA
J: TRBJ1-3
V: TRBV2

CDR3: ASSFRHPYEQY
size: NA
J: TRBJ2-7
V: TRBV28

CDR3: ASSGRVPYNEQF
size: NA
J: TRBJ2-1
V: TRBV11-3

CDR3: ASSYVAEETQY
size: NA
J: TRBJ2-5
V: TRBV6-5

CDR3: ASSLAGQGGDYGYT
size: NA
J: TRBJ1-2
V: TRBV5-1

CDR3: ASSYPGIEGAYGYT
size: NA
J: TRBJ1-2
V: TRBV6-6

CDR3: ASSFTDTNYGYT
size: few
J: TRBJ1-2
V: TRBV6-6

CDR3: ASSETPSTDTQY
size: NA
J: TRBJ2-3
V: TRBV21-1

CDR3: ASSYSGGSGDEQF
size: NA
J: TRBJ2-1
V: TRBV6-5

CDR3: ASSGKGFNEKLF
size: NA
J: TRBJ1-4
V: TRBV19

CDR3: ASNLFLPGQENTGELF
size: once
J: TRBJ2-2
V: TRBV2

CDR3: ASSESPGMGTDTQY
size: NA
J: TRBJ2-3
V: TRBV10-1

CDR3: ASSEPVHYSNQPQH
size: few
J: TRBJ1-5
V: TRBV6-1

CDR3: ASRSPGQGLSEQY
size: NA
J: TRBJ2-7
V: TRBV28

CDR3: ASSLRDRNEKLF
size: NA
J: TRBJ1-4
V: TRBV4-1

CDR3: ASSFHPDREKDEQY
size: NA
J: TRBJ2-7
V: TRBV11-3

CDR3: ASSTGLAGVYNEQF
size: NA
J: TRBJ2-1
V: TRBV11-3

CDR3: ASSRPTRGQRETQY
size: NA
J: TRBJ2-5
V: TRBV5-4

CDR3: ASSIQTSGGQYTQY
size: NA
J: TRBJ2-3
V: TRBV5-8

CDR3: ASSIRGGLTDTQY
size: NA
J: TRBJ2-3
V: TRBV2

CDR3: SVVTGPTRKGGYT
size: once
J: TRBJ1-2
V: TRBV29-1

CDR3: ASSGRRWSKNIQY
size: NA
J: TRBJ2-4
V: TRBV28